This T cell receptor (beta chain) was captured in a study of blood T cells in healthy people across ages. Sample-barcoded 5' priming and a J-beta primer mix drove a second PCR of about 6 to 12 cycles. MiXCR was run by TCRdb on the 5' RACE reads, yielding one entry per CDR3 protein. Among around 800,000 distinct CDR3 sequences, 20% to 30% were seen once, and the ten largest hold roughly 3.1%. This clonotype has just a few counts. The V and J ends lost 7 bases and 9 bases, in that order; junction bases with no gene match: 13. The CDR3 has 15 residues. Germline V gene data show CDR1 as KGHDR and CDR2 as SFDVKD. These sequences were also reported in another study, on T cells of mothers and their children.

Input material: blood. This TCR derives from a boy aged 10-17 years in good health. The chain couples TRBV24-1 to TRBJ2-3; 9 positions agree with TRBD1. The CDR3 region is CATSDPGQGKHTQYF. The CDR3 nucleotides are TGTGCCACCAGCGATCCGGGACAGGGAAAGCACACGCAGTATTTT.